This T cell receptor beta chain originates from a study of blood T cell repertoires in COVID-19. As for the study in general: COVID-19 samples, acute and convalescent, were from the United States, Italy and Spain. PBMCs, B-cell-depleted T cells, or T cells were the source of the cDNA or gDNA that made up the material.

One Seattle source followed patients from active infection through their disease course. The length of the CDR3 is 15 residues. The germline V gene has CDR1 SGHNT and CDR2 YENEEA. The J segment lost 5 bases and the V segment lost 5 bases, leaving 7 bases of the junction unmatched. Per the study methods: For nucleated cells, counts were estimated from reference gene primer amplification. Sequencing used immunoSEQ multiplex PCR; TCRdb keeps in-frame clones, though not all of them. The DNA gave D and trimming, while V, J and clone size come from that table. Of approximately 250,000 clones in the sample, 85% were seen once.

This chain links TRBV11-3 with TRBJ2-1; 9 bases agree with TRBD1. Sequenced input: peripheral blood. The clonotype comes from a man aged 50 to 59 with COVID-19, enrolled during active disease. The DNA for the CDR3 is TGTGCCAGCAGCCCCGGGACAGGGTGGAACAATGAGCAGTTCTTC. It yields the protein CASSPGTGWNNEQFF. The variable domain in full, completed from reference TRBV11-3 and TRBJ2-1, reads EAGVVQSPRYKIIEKKQPVAFWCNPISGHNTLYWYLQNLGQGPELLIRYENEEAVDDSQLPKDRFSAERLKGVDSTLKIQPAELGDSAVYLCASSPGTGWNNEQFFGPGTRLTVL.